Each of the 13 T cell receptor beta chains below was sequenced from the same sample in a study of blood T cell repertoires in COVID-19. The repertoire was sequenced with immunoSEQ multiplex PCR; TCRdb's copy has only in-frame clones and lacks some. The sample contains about 350,000 clones, approximately 89% of which appear only once. Material for sequencing was peripheral blood. These receptors were taken from a woman aged 60-75 years with COVID-19, enrolled during active disease.

The V gene is TRBV5-4, the J gene TRBJ1-1; 7 bases agree with TRBD1. CDR1 SGHNT and CDR2 YYREEE come from the germline V gene (reference sequence). Trimming removed 3 bases from V and 0 bases from J; junction bases left unmatched: 2. The CDR3 spans 14 residues. DNA of the CDR3: TGTGCCAGCAGCTCAGGGGGAATGAACACTGAAGCTTTCTTT. It is translated as CASSSGGMNTEAFF.

The chain carries TRBV5-5 and TRBJ2-7, with D possibly being TRBD1 (5 bases). This CDR3 comprises 15 residues. Deletions cut 0 bases from V and 2 bases from J, with 12 bases between. Germline CDR1 SGHKS, CDR2 YYEKEE (reference sequence). The CDR3 region has the DNA TGTGCCAGCAGCTTGGAAACAGGTTATACCTACGAGCAGTACTTC. Translating it yields CASSLETGYTYEQYF.

This clone was detected only once. This CDR3 is CSVEASGGEQFF. For the CDR3, the DNA is TGCAGCGTTGAGGCTAGCGGGGGTGAGCAGTTCTTC. The rearrangement links TRBV29-1 to TRBJ2-1; TRBD2 agrees at 10 bases. V lost 3 bases and J lost 9; bases outside the gene matches: 2. CDR1 is SQVTM and CDR2 is ANQGSEA in the germline V gene. The CDR3 runs 12 residues.

The V call is TRBV5-1, the J call TRBJ1-1; possibly TRBD1 for D (5 bases). Germline V lookup: CDR1 SGHRS, CDR2 YFSETQ. The V end was cut by 4 bases, the J end by 1 base, with 8 bases between. CDR3 size: 13 residues. CDR3 amino acids: CASSITGNTEAFF. DNA of the CDR3: TGCGCCAGCAGCATTACAGGGAACACTGAAGCTTTCTTT.

The chain links TRBV2 to TRBJ2-7, with 9 bases identical to TRBD1. V was clipped by 8 bases and J by 7 bases; unmatched bases: 9. The CDR3 spans 13 residues. The germline CDR1 and CDR2 sequences are SNHLY and FYNNEI. The CDR3 here is CASGGDRVREQYF. CDR3 DNA sequence: TGTGCCAGCGGGGGGGACAGGGTGAGGGAGCAGTACTTC. The complete variable domain, with remaining parts taken from reference TRBV2 and TRBJ2-7, reads EPEVTQTPSHQVTQMGQEVILRCVPISNHLYFYWYRQILGQKVEFLVSFYNNEISEKSEIFDDQFSVERPDGSNFTLKIRSTKLEDSAMYFCASGGDRVREQYFGPGTRLTVT.

In its sample, this clone was seen once. V is TRBV6-1 and J is TRBJ2-3, with no clear D. CDR1 and CDR2 (germline): MNHNS, SASEGT. V was shortened by 0 bases and J by 1 base, with 17 bases between the two germline ends. CDR3 length equals 18 residues. The CDR3 here is CASSEAFRSTPGTDTQYF. The CDR3 region has the DNA TGTGCCAGCAGTGAAGCGTTCCGATCCACGCCGGGCACAGATACGCAGTATTTT.

The chain employs TRBV9 and TRBJ1-3; TRBD1 agrees at 11 bases. V gave up 0 bases and J gave up 4 bases; unmatched junction bases: 9. Germline V gives CDR1 SGDLS, CDR2 YYNGEE. There are 18 residues in the CDR3. CDR3 region: CASSVGPGQGATGNTIYF. In DNA form, the CDR3 reads TGTGCCAGCAGCGTAGGTCCAGGACAGGGGGCGACGGGAAACACCATATATTTT.

The chain has TRBV18 and TRBJ1-2, with 10 bases fitting TRBD1. The germline V gene has CDR1 KGHSH and CDR2 LQKENI. The CDR3 sequence is 20 residues long. V was pared by 4 bases and J by 8 bases, with 25 bases of the junction left unmatched. The CDR3 spells CASSQRPVALRGQGLEGYTF. CDR3 nucleotide sequence: TGTGCCAGCTCACAACGGCCGGTAGCACTACGGGGACAGGGGCTGGAGGGCTACACCTTC.

In its sample, this clone was seen once. V usage is TRBV5-8 and J usage is TRBJ1-2; 7 bases map to TRBD1. V was pared by 4 bases and J by 11 bases, with 8 bases of the junction left unmatched. Per germline, CDR1 SGHTS and CDR2 YDEGEE. This CDR3 is 12 amino acids long. The CDR3 loop reads CASSLLTGPYTF. The DNA of the CDR3 is TGTGCCAGCAGCCTCTTGACAGGGCCATACACCTTC.

This clone was picked up one time. CDR3 coding DNA: TGTGCCAGCAGTCTACAGTATAGCTCCTACAATGAGCAGTTCTTC. Residues: CASSLQYSSYNEQFF. J is TRBJ2-1 and V is TRBV6-5; D is unresolved. The CDR3 extends over 15 amino acids. Germline V CDR1 and CDR2: MNHEY, SVGAGI. V lost 5 bases, J lost 0 bases, and 11 bases lay in between.

The chain uses TRBV2 and TRBJ2-7, with 9 bases matching TRBD2. The V gene end was trimmed by 3 bases and the J gene end by 6 bases; junction bases not matched to a gene: 9. The CDR3 runs 15 residues. Germline V gives CDR1 SNHLY, CDR2 FYNNEI. The CDR3 nucleotides read TGTGCCAGCAGTGAGCTGCGGGGGGGTCTGGGCGAGCAGTACTTC. It encodes CASSELRGGLGEQYF. The full variable domain, completed using reference TRBV2 and TRBJ2-7, is EPEVTQTPSHQVTQMGQEVILRCVPISNHLYFYWYRQILGQKVEFLVSFYNNEISEKSEIFDDQFSVERPDGSNFTLKIRSTKLEDSAMYFCASSELRGGLGEQYFGPGTRLTVT.

This chain joins TRBV28 and TRBJ1-2, with 7 bases identical to TRBD1. Germline V gene lookup returns CDR1 MDHEN and CDR2 SYDVKM. V gave up 3 bases and J gave up 1 base; unmatched junction bases: 8. The CDR3 consists of 16 residues. CDR3 DNA sequence: TGTGCCAGCAGTTTGGAGGGGGCCACCTTTAACTATGGCTACACCTTC. Residues: CASSLEGATFNYGYTF.

In this sample, this clone turned up once. V is TRBV28 and J is TRBJ1-5; D might be TRBD1 (5 bases). Germline V lookup: CDR1 MDHEN, CDR2 SYDVKM. The CDR3 has 13 amino acids. Trimming removed 6 bases from V and 4 bases from J, with 10 bases in between. The CDR3 nucleotides are TGTGCCAGCAGGGGGGGACGGAATCAGCCCCAGCATTTT. This translates into CASRGGRNQPQHF.